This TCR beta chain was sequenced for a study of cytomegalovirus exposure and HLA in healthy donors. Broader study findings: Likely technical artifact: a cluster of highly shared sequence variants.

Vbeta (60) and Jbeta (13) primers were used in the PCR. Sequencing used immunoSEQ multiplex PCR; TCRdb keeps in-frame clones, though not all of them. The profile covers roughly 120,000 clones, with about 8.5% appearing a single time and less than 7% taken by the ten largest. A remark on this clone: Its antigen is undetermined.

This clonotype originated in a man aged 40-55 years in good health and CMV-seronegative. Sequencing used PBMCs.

As DNA, the CDR3 is TGTGCCAGCAGCTTGGATCCTAAGGGGTCTGGAAACACCATATATTTT. This translates into CASSLDPKGSGNTIYF. The chain couples TRBV7-2 to TRBJ1-3; tentatively, D is TRBD1 (5 bases). This CDR3 is 16 amino acids long. Deletions cut 3 bases from V and 1 base from J, with 13 bases between. Germline V lookup: CDR1 SGHTA, CDR2 FQGNSA.